This TCR beta chain was identified in a study of T cells in Graves' hyperthyroidism and ophthalmopathy. Study-wide results and caveats: Most clonotypes that expanded in the thyroid above 0.001 also showed up in blood.

Graves' hyperthyroidism was deemed stable absent ophthalmopathy progression within 18 months. This clonotype has only a few counts. Its target is not known. Trimming removed 5 bases at V and 0 bases at J, with 9 bases between. Looked up from germline, CDR1 is SGHNT and CDR2 is YYREEE (reference sequence). This CDR3 has 14 residues. Amplification of TCR beta CDR3 regions used RNA as the template. During a first-round RT-PCR of the TCR CDR3, the HTBI primer set was used. TCRdb analysed the multiplex PCR reads with MiXCR anew, one entry per CDR3 protein. The table has about 400,000 distinct CDR3 sequences, 14% to 15% seen once.

The genes are TRBV5-4 and TRBJ2-4; no clear D gene. Sequences were obtained from blood. This clonotype was sampled from a woman aged 25 to 39 with Graves' hyperthyroidism. As DNA, the CDR3 is TGTGCCAGCAGTCAACACGTAGCCAAAAACATTCAGTACTTC. It yields the protein CASSQHVAKNIQYF.